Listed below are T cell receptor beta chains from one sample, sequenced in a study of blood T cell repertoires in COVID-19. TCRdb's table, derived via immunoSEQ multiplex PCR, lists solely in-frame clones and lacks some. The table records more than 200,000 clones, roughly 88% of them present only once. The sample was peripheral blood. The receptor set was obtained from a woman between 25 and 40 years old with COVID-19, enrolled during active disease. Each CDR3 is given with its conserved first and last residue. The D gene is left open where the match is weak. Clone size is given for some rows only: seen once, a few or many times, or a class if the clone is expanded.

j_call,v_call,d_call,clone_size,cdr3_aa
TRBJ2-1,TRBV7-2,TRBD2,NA,CASSFATRLAGGNEQFF
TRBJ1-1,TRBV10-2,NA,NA,CASRRGPGDTEAFF
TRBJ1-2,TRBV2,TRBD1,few,CASSGFGQGGGYTF
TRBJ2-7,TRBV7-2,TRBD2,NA,CASSLARSGGTYEQYF
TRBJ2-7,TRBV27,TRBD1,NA,CASSSTLTGGVYEQYF
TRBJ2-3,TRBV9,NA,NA,CASSVGAGRTDTQYF
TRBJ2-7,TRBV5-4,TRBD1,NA,CASSAEPGQYYEQYF
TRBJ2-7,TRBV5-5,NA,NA,CASSLGGASYFRQYF
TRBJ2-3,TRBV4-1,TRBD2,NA,CASSQSEAGSFTDTQYF
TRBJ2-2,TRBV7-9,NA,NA,CASSLDLAGELFF
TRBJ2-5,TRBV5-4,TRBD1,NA,CASSPGTGRETQYF
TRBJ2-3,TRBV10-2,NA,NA,CASSPTSSTDTQYF
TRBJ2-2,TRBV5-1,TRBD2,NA,CASSREGGHTGELFF
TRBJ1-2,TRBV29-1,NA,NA,CSCQMPTGNYGYTF
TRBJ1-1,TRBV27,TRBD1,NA,CASSLSGTGYTEAFF
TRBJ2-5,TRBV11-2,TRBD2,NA,CASSLVASGGETQYF
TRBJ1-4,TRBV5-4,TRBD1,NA,CASSSPGQGNEKLFF
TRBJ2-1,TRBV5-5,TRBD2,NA,CASSSGLAGVWEQFF
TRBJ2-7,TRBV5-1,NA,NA,CASSRGSYEQYF
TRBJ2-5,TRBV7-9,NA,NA,CASLQLFQETQYF
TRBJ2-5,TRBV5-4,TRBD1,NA,CASSLSSAGGETQYF
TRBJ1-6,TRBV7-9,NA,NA,CASSPSHIDNSPLHF
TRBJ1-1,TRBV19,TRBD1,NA,CASSITGTGKEAFF
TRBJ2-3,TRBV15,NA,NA,CATSRDPRGDTQYF
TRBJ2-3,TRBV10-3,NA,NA,CAISEFIAPSTDTQYF
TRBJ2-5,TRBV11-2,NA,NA,CASSRDIGETQYF
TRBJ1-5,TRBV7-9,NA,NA,CASSRGGIGNQPQHF
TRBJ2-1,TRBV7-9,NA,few,CASSLLDRYQEQFF
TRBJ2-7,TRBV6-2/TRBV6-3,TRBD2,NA,CASSYPPAGGQEQYF
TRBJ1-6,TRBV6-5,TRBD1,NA,CASSYLLTGGDSPLHF
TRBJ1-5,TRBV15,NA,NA,CATRRGDNQPQHF
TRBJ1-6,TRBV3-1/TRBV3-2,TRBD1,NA,CASSQGTGNDSPLHF
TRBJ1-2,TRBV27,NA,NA,CASSLSSGNYGYTF
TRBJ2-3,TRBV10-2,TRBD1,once,CASSEFRAGGDTQYF
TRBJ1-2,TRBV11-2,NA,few,CASSMTAPYGYTF
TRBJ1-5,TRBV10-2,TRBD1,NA,CASRPAGGAGNQPQHF
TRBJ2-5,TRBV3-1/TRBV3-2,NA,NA,CASSQDLAGEETQYF
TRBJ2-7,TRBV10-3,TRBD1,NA,CATWTGGIYEQYF